The entry that follows covers one T cell receptor beta chain sequence. Its specific antigen is unknown. Base qualities are not provided; no much larger clone lies one nucleotide away. TCRbeta CDR3 regions were amplified from genomic DNA using the immunoSEQ Assay, a bias-controlled multiplex PCR. In the source study's methods: The number of nucleated cells in each sample was estimated from the amplification of reference gene primers within the assay. To quantify the absolute abundance of each unique TCRbeta CDR3 rearrangement, sequence reads were collapsed and filtered. For each sample, productive Simpson clonality was calculated as the square root of Simpson's diversity index across productive rearrangements. TCRdb retrieved this table from immuneACCESS and kept in-frame rearrangements only. Not all clones are present; in checked studies, unresolved V genes account for under half, and no reason is known for the remainder. That table is the source of V, J and clone size, and D and trimming were worked out from the DNA. Across this sample there are 150,000 to 200,000 clones, with 89% seen only once. The top ten hold around 1.9% of the sample.

Trimming removed 0 bases from V and 1 base from J, leaving 4 bases between the germline ends. The CDR3 covers 13 residues, taking in both the cysteine and the phenylalanine. Only the CDR3 region is kept as DNA, spanning 39 bases read in frame from base 1. The germline V gene encodes CDR1 MGHRA and CDR2 YSYEKL. Another Seattle source contributed samples from volunteer blood donors who had recovered from COVID-19. Whole blood was collected in K2EDTA tubes by collaborating institutions according to the institutions' own protocols. For TCRbeta analysis, collaborators shipped samples as frozen whole blood, isolated PBMCs, or DNA extracted from either of those sample types. This specimen belongs to a study of blood T cell repertoires in COVID-19 (dated by TCRdb to the early 2020s). Looking at the study overall: Samples from collaborators originated in the United States, Italy and Spain and spanned both the acute and convalescent phases of COVID-19. The material from the prospective study consisted of cDNA or gDNA derived from T cells, B-cell-depleted T cells, or PBMCs. Subjects who had been exposed to COVID-19, were actively infected with it, or had recovered from it provided the deeply sampled blood TCRbeta repertoires that made up the dataset. The repertoires were released in a freely available public database meant as a resource for research on the immune response to SARS-CoV-2. Samples came from the ongoing ImmuneRACE study (first 160 participants) plus 1,254 subjects from 6 global collaborators. Nearly every sample came with metadata listing a de-identified subject ID, COVID-19 status, age in years and sex. Where available, HLA class I and class II types were taken from metadata supplied by the sample provider and were not determined by assay-based typing. General findings and caveats noted by the study authors: The amount of clinical and demographic metadata varied by source and participant and was provided uncurated.

The rearrangement combines TRBV4-1 with TRBJ2-7, with no confidently assigned D gene. This clonotype was sampled from a man between 18 and 29 years old who had recovered from COVID-19. Sequencing was performed on peripheral blood. CDR3 sequence: CASSQEYSYEQYF. The DNA sequence reads TGCGCCAGCAGCCAAGAGTATTCCTACGAGCAGTACTTC.